This TCR beta chain was sequenced for a study of PD-1 blockade in mismatch repair-deficient tumors. Study context: Patients had over ten mismatch repair-deficient cancer types and were previously treated and progressing.

About this clone: The antigen is unknown.

Assay used: immunoSEQ multiplex PCR; TCRdb lists only in-frame clones, some missing. The sample has some 100,000 clones, 82% seen once. PCR or immunohistochemistry showed mismatch repair deficiency in every enrolled patient. TCR sequencing covered a few patients who responded to pembrolizumab. CDR3 length equals 14 residues. Germline CDR1 reads SEHNR; CDR2 reads FQNEAQ (reference sequence). V lost 0 bases, J lost 4 bases, and 10 bases lay in between. Whole-study results and caveats: Tumor-resident clones, often undetectable pretreatment in blood, expanded then contracted after pembrolizumab.

The sequence came from an adult with mismatch repair-deficient cancer. The chain employs TRBV7-9 and TRBJ2-7; D is perhaps TRBD1 (5 bases). The specimen was peripheral blood, collected roughly 35 weeks after starting pembrolizumab. CDR3 region: CASSLAGARYEQYF. In nucleotides, the CDR3 is TGTGCCAGCAGCTTAGCAGGGGCCCGGTACGAGCAGTACTTC. Looking up the rest from reference TRBV7-9 and TRBJ2-7 gives the full variable domain: DTGVSQNPRHKITKRGQNVTFRCDPISEHNRLYWYRQTLGQGPEFLTYFQNEAQLEKSRLLSDRFSAERPKGSFSTLEIQRTEQGDSAMYLCASSLAGARYEQYFGPGTRLTVT.